The 16 T cell receptor beta chains reported below all come from one sample, sequenced in a study of T-cell reconstitution after alpha-beta-depleted transplantation in children. For TCRbeta, the library was prepared with unique molecular identifiers. A single record per CDR3 protein comes from TCRdb applying MiXCR to the PCR reads. The sample lists around 600,000 distinct CDR3 sequences; around 23% were seen once. The sample was PBMCs, mostly from graft donor cells, taken 360 days after TCRalphabeta/CD19-depleted stem cell transplant. The receptors were sampled from a boy younger than two who had a stem cell transplant for acute myeloid leukemia, so the T cells may come from the graft donor.

This clonotype was counted many times. The V call is TRBV28, the J call TRBJ2-4; D gene uncertain. The V end lost 2 bases, the J end lost 6 bases, and 8 bases lay between the germline ends. CDR1 is MDHEN, CDR2 SYDVKM, per germline. This CDR3 is 13 amino acids long. CDR3 residues: CASSLVGSNIQYF. The CDR3 nucleotides are TGTGCCAGCAGTTTAGTGGGATCAAACATTCAGTACTTC.

The rearrangement links TRBV12-3 or TRBV12-4 to TRBJ1-4, with TRBD1 identical over 7 bases. Unmatched junction bases numbered 5, after V lost 4 bases and J lost 3 bases. This CDR3 is 15 amino acids long. CDR3 sequence: CASSSTGASNEKLFF. CDR3 nucleotides: TGTGCCAGCAGTTCAACAGGGGCCTCTAATGAAAAACTGTTTTTT.

This clonotype was counted at least ten times. The chain carries TRBV4-3 and TRBJ2-3, with D hard to call. V was trimmed by 0 bases and J by 5 bases, leaving 15 bases between them. The CDR3 is 16 amino acids. Germline V CDR1 and CDR2: LGHNA, YSLEER. For the CDR3, the DNA is TGCGCCAGCAGCCAAGATGCCCGTACCCGGGTAGATACGCAGTATTTT. Its protein is CASSQDARTRVDTQYF.

V is TRBV20-1 and J is TRBJ2-1; D ambiguous. This CDR3 has 12 residues. The V end was cut by 5 bases, the J end by 11 bases, with 16 bases between. CDR1 is DFQATT, CDR2 SNEGSKA, per germline (reference sequence). For the CDR3, the DNA is TGCAGTGCTGGACCCCCTAGTTACCAGCAGTTCTTC. Protein: CSAGPPSYQQFF.

CDR3 loop: CASSPRGETGGTEAFF. CDR3 DNA: TGTGCCAGCTCACCAAGAGGGGAGACAGGGGGCACTGAAGCTTTCTTT. The chain is built from TRBV18 and TRBJ1-1, with 9 nucleotides matching TRBD1. Germline CDR1 and CDR2: KGHSH and LQKENI. Trimming cost V 2 bases and J 4 bases; bases outside gene matches: 8. The CDR3 runs 16 residues.

This clonotype showed up just a few times. The J gene is TRBJ2-1, the V gene TRBV11-3; 7 bases are a match to TRBD2. V lost 6 bases to trimming and J lost 6 bases; unmatched junction nucleotides: 8. CDR3 length: 14 amino acids. The germline V gene encodes CDR1 SGHNT and CDR2 YENEEA. The CDR3 sequence: CASSSPGLSNEQFF. CDR3 coding DNA: TGTGCCAGCAGTTCTCCGGGACTATCCAATGAGCAGTTCTTC.

The chain is built from TRBV5-1 and TRBJ1-1; tentative D call: TRBD1 (5 bases). CDR1 is SGHRS and CDR2 is YFSETQ in the germline V gene. This CDR3 has 15 amino acids. Trimming shortened V by 4 bases and J by 0 bases, and 13 bases separated the two germline ends. CDR3 sequence reads: CASSAIDRLNTEAFF. The CDR3 DNA sequence: TGCGCCAGCAGCGCTATTGACAGACTGAACACTGAAGCTTTCTTT.

This clonotype was seen ten or more times. The chain couples TRBV10-3 to TRBJ2-2; D tentatively reads TRBD1 or TRBD2 (5 bases each). Looked up from germline, CDR1 is ENHRY and CDR2 is SYGVKD. V lost 2 bases and J 4 bases, leaving 11 bases between the germline ends. The CDR3 is 15 residues long. CDR3 residues: CAISETGTTTGELFF. In nucleotides, the CDR3 is TGTGCCATCAGTGAGACCGGGACCACCACCGGGGAGCTGTTTTTT.

The chain combines TRBV10-3 with TRBJ2-3; possible D gene TRBD2, 7 bases. The CDR3 is 12 amino acids. The germline V gene has CDR1 ENHRY and CDR2 SYGVKD. DNA for the CDR3: TGTCCACACCCACGGGGGGCCGATACGCAGTATTTT. Protein product: CPHPRGADTQYF.

This clonotype was counted between two and nine times. The chain employs TRBV27 and TRBJ2-2, with TRBD2 matching over 9 bases. This CDR3 has 15 amino acids. Germline trimming cut 3 bases from V and 6 bases from J; bases unmatched to any gene: 5. Looked up from germline, CDR1 is MNHEY and CDR2 is SMNVEV (reference sequence). CDR3 sequence reads: CASSLRGGFPGELFF. CDR3 sequence (DNA): TGTGCCAGCAGTTTGCGGGGGGGGTTCCCCGGGGAGCTGTTTTTT.

The chain carries TRBV12-3 or TRBV12-4 and TRBJ2-1; either TRBD1 or TRBD2 may supply D (7 bases each). Trimming stripped 7 bases from V and 10 bases from J, with 17 bases between. The CDR3 is made up of 13 amino acids. The CDR3 loop reads CASTRQGGGEQFF. CDR3 coding DNA: TGTGCCAGCACAAGACAGGGAGGGGGGGAGCAGTTCTTC.

V usage is TRBV2 and J usage is TRBJ2-5; D is perhaps TRBD1 (6 bases). Deletions cut 7 bases from V and 4 bases from J, with 16 bases between. Per the germline V gene, CDR1 is SNHLY and CDR2 is FYNNEI. There are 14 residues in the CDR3. In nucleotides, the CDR3 is TGTGCCAGCACCGCGTGGGACAAGGGAGAGACCCAGTACTTC. It codes for CASTAWDKGETQYF.

This chain links TRBV20-1 with TRBJ2-7; 8 nucleotides agree with TRBD1. With V trimmed by 4 bases and J by 0 bases, 2 bases remained unmatched. Germline lookup yields CDR1 DFQATT and CDR2 SNEGSKA (reference sequence). This CDR3 comprises 13 residues. Written as DNA, the CDR3 is TGCAGTGCTAAGACAGGGGTCTCCTACGAGCAGTACTTC. It yields the protein CSAKTGVSYEQYF.

This clonotype was seen at least ten times. The chain recombines TRBV5-1 with TRBJ2-3; D is unresolved. Germline V gives CDR1 SGHRS, CDR2 YFSETQ. This CDR3 is built from 12 residues. V dropped 6 bases and J dropped 5 bases, with 10 bases sitting between them. The CDR3 DNA sequence: TGCGCCAGCAACTCTGAGTTAGATACGCAGTATTTT. Translation gives CASNSELDTQYF.

This chain joins TRBV3-1 and TRBJ2-1, with 10 bases matching TRBD2. Germline trimming cut 5 bases from V and 6 bases from J; bases unmatched to any gene: 7. The CDR3 is 15 residues long. In germline, CDR1 is LGHDT, CDR2 YNNKEL (reference sequence). This chain's CDR3 is CASSYSGTSANEQFF. The CDR3 DNA is TGTGCCAGCAGCTATTCCGGGACTAGCGCCAATGAGCAGTTCTTC.

This clonotype has at least ten counts. The chain couples TRBV5-1 to TRBJ2-3; D is possibly TRBD1 (6 bases). This CDR3 has 13 amino acids. Germline CDR1 and CDR2: SGHRS and YFSETQ. Deletions cut 7 bases from V and 4 bases from J, with 13 bases between. CDR3 sequence (DNA): TGCGCCAGCCAGGGGTTGACCCCAGATACGCAGTATTTT. This codes for CASQGLTPDTQYF.